Below are 6 T cell receptor beta chains sequenced from a single sample in a study of cytomegalovirus exposure and HLA in healthy donors. It was with 60 Vbeta and 13 Jbeta primers that the PCR ran. Method: immunoSEQ multiplex PCR; TCRdb's copy keeps in-frame clones and lacks some. The sample has about 140,000 clones, just under 85% seen once. Sequences were obtained from PBMCs. Source of these receptors: a woman aged 40-49 years in good health and CMV-seronegative.

The V call is TRBV11-2, the J call TRBJ1-3, with D unclear. Germline CDR1 is SGHAT and CDR2 is FQNNGV. Trimming took 5 bases from V and 0 from J, leaving 14 bases between them. The CDR3 extends over 16 amino acids. The CDR3 DNA is TGTGCCAGCAGCGTGCAAGTGGGCCTCTCTGGAAACACCATATATTTT. Protein sequence: CASSVQVGLSGNTIYF. Drawing the rest from reference TRBV11-2 and TRBJ1-3, the complete variable domain is EAGVAQSPRYKIIEKRQSVAFWCNPISGHATLYWYQQILGQGPKLLIQFQNNGVVDDSQLPKDRFSAERLKGVDSTLKIQPAKLEDSAVYLCASSVQVGLSGNTIYFGEGSWLTVV.

In this sample, this clone turned up a few times. V usage is TRBV7-2 and J usage is TRBJ2-3; maybe TRBD1 (5 bases). This CDR3 spans 14 amino acids. CDR1 SGHTA and CDR2 FQGNSA come from the germline V gene. V gave up 3 bases and J gave up 0 bases, with 7 bases separating them. The CDR3 sequence: CASSLTASTDTQYF. In DNA form, the CDR3 reads TGTGCCAGCAGCTTGACAGCTAGCACAGATACGCAGTATTTT.

The rearrangement links TRBV14 to TRBJ2-2, with no clear D. CDR3 length equals 15 residues. Per germline, CDR1 SGHDN and CDR2 FVKESK. V lost 2 bases and J 6 bases, leaving 13 bases between the germline ends. As DNA, the CDR3 is TGTGCCAGCAGCCAATGGGCGATCTGGGCCGGGGAGCTGTTTTTT. Amino acid sequence: CASSQWAIWAGELFF.

The chain couples TRBV28 to TRBJ2-6; TRBD1 agrees at 7 bases. The CDR3 contains 15 residues. After removal of 4 bases from V and 3 bases from J, the junction contained 3 bases not matched to a gene. CDR1 MDHEN and CDR2 SYDVKM come from the germline V gene. The CDR3, as DNA: TGTGCCAGCAGTTCCACAGGGGATGGGGCCAACGTCCTGACTTTC. Protein product: CASSSTGDGANVLTF.

The rearrangement uses TRBV6-1 and TRBJ1-1; D not resolved. The CDR3 consists of 11 residues. CDR1 and CDR2 (germline): MNHNS, SASEGT. V lost 4 bases to trimming and J lost 11 bases, with 11 bases between them. The CDR3 loop reads CASSAQVKAFF. The CDR3 DNA reads as TGTGCCAGCAGTGCCCAGGTCAAGGCTTTCTTT.

The chain couples TRBV6-5 to TRBJ1-3; possibly TRBD1 for D (5 bases). This CDR3 comprises 13 residues. Trimming cost V 8 bases and J 6 bases, with 14 bases left between them. Germline V gives CDR1 MNHEY, CDR2 SVGAGI. CDR3 coding DNA: TGTGCCAGCTGGAGGGGAATCGAAAACACCATATATTTT. Its translation: CASWRGIENTIYF.